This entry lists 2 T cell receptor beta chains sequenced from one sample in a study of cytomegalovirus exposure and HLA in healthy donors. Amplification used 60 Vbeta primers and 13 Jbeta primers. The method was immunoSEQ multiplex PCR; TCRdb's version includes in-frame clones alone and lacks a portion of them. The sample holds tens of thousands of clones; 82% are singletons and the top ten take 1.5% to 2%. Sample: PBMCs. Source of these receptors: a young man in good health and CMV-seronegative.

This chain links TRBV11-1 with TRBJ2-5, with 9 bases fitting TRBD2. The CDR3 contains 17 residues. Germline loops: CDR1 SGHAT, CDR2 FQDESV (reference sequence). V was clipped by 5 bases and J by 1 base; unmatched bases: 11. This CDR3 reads CASSPAFSGGFQETQYF. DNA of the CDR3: TGTGCCAGCAGCCCAGCGTTCAGCGGGGGGTTCCAAGAGACCCAGTACTTC. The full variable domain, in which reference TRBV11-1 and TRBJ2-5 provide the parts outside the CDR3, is EAEVAQSPRYKITEKSQAVAFWCDPISGHATLYWYRQILGQGPELLVQFQDESVVDDSQLPKDRFSAERLKGVDSTLKIQPAELGDSAMYLCASSPAFSGGFQETQYFGPGTRLLVL.

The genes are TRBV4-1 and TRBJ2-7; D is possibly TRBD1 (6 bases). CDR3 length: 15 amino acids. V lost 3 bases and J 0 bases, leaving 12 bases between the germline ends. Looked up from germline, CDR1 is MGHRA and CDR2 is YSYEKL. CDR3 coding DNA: TGCGCCAGCAGCCACACCAGGGGCCGCTCCTACGAGCAGTACTTC. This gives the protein CASSHTRGRSYEQYF.